This TCR beta chain appears in the sequencing data of a study of blood T cells in healthy people across ages (dated by TCRdb to the mid-2010s). In the study overall: In model experiments, template switching captured roughly one uniquely barcoded TCR beta cDNA molecule for every two T cells. The donors were divided into four age groups: young (average approximately 17 years), middle-aged (roughly 40), aged (about 56) and long-lived (roughly 88). Age-related changes in TCR beta repertoire diversity were measured in the study by deep sequencing normalized with unique cDNA molecular identifiers. Two additional independent replicas of 1 million unique cDNA reads from the same blood draw were analyzed for two donors (one aged 18 to 30 and one aged 80 or older). To avoid experimental bias, donors of different ages were spread randomly across the sequencing lanes.

Libraries were prepared through 5' RACE. The sequencer was an Illumina HiSeq 2500. A second PCR of about 6 to 11 cycles was performed with a sample-barcoded 5' primer and a J-beta primer mix. A template-switch 5' adaptor carrying 12 random nucleotides introduced a unique molecular identifier onto each TCR beta cDNA molecule. Each sample yielded at least 2.5 million CDR3-containing paired-end reads. All of the RNA was converted into first-strand cDNA using the Mint cDNA synthesis kit, with a TRBC-specific oligonucleotide serving as the primer. All cDNA was treated with uracil-DNA glycosylase and then went through a first 18-cycle PCR with the universal primers M1SS and BC2_uni_R. The study's processing was this. For normalization, 1 million high-quality reads, each with a distinct molecular identifier, were randomly selected from each sample. Reads with shared molecular identifiers were discarded instead of being binned into consensus sequences. CDR3 identification, clonotype clustering and error correction used MiTCR with a Q25 quality threshold and the strictest error-elimination algorithm. A nonparametric unseen species model with Euler transformation was used to estimate lower-bound total TCR beta diversity. TCRdb itself trimmed the public reads at Q25 with fastp, ran MiXCR and retained productive beta chains. Each CDR3 protein gets just one entry, which takes the most common genes and DNA from the rows behind it. The V and J calls, along with clone size, are taken from TCRdb and not from the paper's own processing. The sample table shows over 1,500,000 distinct CDR3 sequences, and around half are seen once. Approximately 2.1% of the sample is taken by the ten largest.

Remarks on this clonotype: No cognate antigen has been identified for it. Base qualities are missing; no much larger clone stands one base away.

The germline ends are 18 bases apart after V is trimmed by 5 bases and J by 7 bases. The CDR3 has 15 amino acids, counting the end cysteine and phenylalanine. Only the CDR3 DNA is retained, 45 bases long and in frame from the first base. From a lookup of the germline V gene, CDR1 and CDR2 are SGHTA and FQGNSA. The approximately 40 donors, aged about 6 to 95 years, were systemically healthy Caucasian individuals from Russia. Each donor gave 8.5 to 10 milliliters of peripheral blood, collected into EDTA-treated Vacutainer tubes. Ficoll-Paque density-gradient centrifugation was used to isolate PBMCs, with at least 6 million obtained per sample. Total RNA, at least 6 micrograms per sample, was extracted from PBMCs with Trizol reagent. The percentages of naive CD45RAhigh/CD27high T cells were determined by flow cytometry on a PBMC aliquot from every donor. What the study reported, not specific to this receptor: As age increased, observed TCR beta diversity per million T cells dropped in a roughly linear way, and a significant reduction was already evident by age about 40. Estimates of total diversity from one million sequenced T cells were regarded as lower bounds and underestimates. Observed TCR beta diversity correlated strongly with the percentage of naive T cells measured by flow cytometry. Conclusive comparison of naive and antigen-experienced compartments was prevented by the profiling of bulk unsorted PBMCs. Because donor CMV infection status was unknown, age-related changes in expanded clonotypes were potentially confounded. Compared with the aged group, the long-lived group had more naive CD4+ T cells, fewer expanded clones and increased TCR diversity, suggesting age selection.

This chain joins TRBV7-2 to TRBJ1-5, and possibly TRBD1, on 6 matching bases. Source material: blood. This receptor was obtained from a woman aged 35 to 49 in good health. The CDR3 loop reads CASSAGAGRIQPQHF. In nucleotides, the sequence is TGTGCCAGCAGCGCGGGGGCAGGGAGGATCCAGCCCCAGCATTTT.